The 25 T cell receptor beta chains reported below all come from one sample, sequenced in a study of T cell clusters in autoimmune cytopenias. TRB was amplified from about 270 ng of peripheral blood genomic DNA per sample. Multiplex touch-down PCR amplified TRB using TRB-A and TRB-B pools in one tube. TCRdb derives one entry per CDR3 protein from the multiplex PCR reads, leaving out DNA. The sample holds under 8,500 distinct CDR3 sequences. The sample was peripheral blood. The receptors shown here come from a human donor with an autoimmune cytopenia or autoimmune hepatitis (not recorded which).

This clonotype ranks as medium-sized in terms of frequency. This CDR3 is CASSYSGNDEQYF. This chain joins TRBV6-5 and TRBJ2-7; the TRBD2 assignment by TCRdb is unverifiable without DNA. This CDR3 region has 13 residues. Germline CDR1 reads MNHEY; CDR2 reads SVGAGI.

Considering frequency, this clonotype is medium-sized (0.01 to 0.1%). This chain uses TRBV19 with TRBJ1-5. The CDR3 length is 12 residues. Germline assignment: CDR1 LNHDA and CDR2 SQIVND (reference sequence). CDR3 residues: CASSPSNQPQHF.

The CDR3: CASRYRSSSYNEQFF. V usage is TRBV5-8 and J usage is TRBJ2-1. The germline V gene has CDR1 SGHTS and CDR2 YDEGEE. The CDR3 is made up of 15 amino acids.

The CDR3 here is CASRKTGGTDTQYF. The genes are TRBV12-3 or TRBV12-4 and TRBJ2-3; the D call from TCRdb, TRBD1, cannot be confirmed without DNA. This CDR3 region has 14 residues.

Its frequency marks this clonotype as large. This chain uses TRBV30 with TRBJ2-7. The CDR3 contains 13 residues. CDR1 and CDR2 (germline): GTSNPN, SVGIG (reference sequence). This CDR3 reads CAWNEVGGGEQYF.

This clonotype is medium-sized by frequency. The V call is TRBV18, the J call TRBJ2-2; TCRdb picks TRBD1, but there is no DNA to check that call. The germline gives CDR1 KGHSH, CDR2 LQKENI. The CDR3 length is 16 residues. The CDR3 region is CASSPNRATMNGELFF.

This chain links TRBV5-4 with TRBJ1-4; the TCRdb call, TRBD1, lacks DNA for checking. Germline loops: CDR1 SGHNT, CDR2 YYREEE (reference sequence). The CDR3 sequence is 17 residues long. CDR3 sequence reads: CASSVKQGAGTNEKLFF.

The chain combines TRBV12-3 or TRBV12-4 with TRBJ1-5; absent DNA, TCRdb's TRBD1 call cannot be checked. CDR3 size: 14 residues. CDR3 sequence reads: CASSHTGGNQPQHF.

The V call is TRBV5-6, the J call TRBJ2-7; the TCRdb D gene call, TRBD1, has no DNA to confirm it. The CDR3 consists of 15 residues. CDR1 is SGHDT and CDR2 is YYEEEE in the germline V gene. This chain's CDR3 is CASRYSGTGVQLQYF.

This sequence joins TRBV14 and TRBJ1-2; TCRdb names TRBD1, which stays unverified in the absence of DNA. Looked up from germline, CDR1 is SGHDN and CDR2 is FVKESK. The CDR3 length is 16 residues. The CDR3 reads CASRPTTGPANYGYTF.

The chain links TRBV27 to TRBJ2-3. This CDR3 contains 13 residues. The germline V gene has CDR1 MNHEY and CDR2 SMNVEV (reference sequence). Here the CDR3 reads CASSFGRTDTQYF.

This chain uses TRBV5-1 with TRBJ2-1; TCRdb indicates TRBD1, and absent DNA this call remains unverified. From germline, CDR1 is SGHRS and CDR2 YFSETQ. The CDR3 length is 14 residues. The CDR3 here is CASSPGQGDNEQFF. The complete variable domain, with remaining parts taken from reference TRBV5-1 and TRBJ2-1, reads KAGVTQTPRYLIKTRGQQVTLSCSPISGHRSVSWYQQTPGQGLQFLFEYFSETQRNKGNFPGRFSGRQFSNSRSEMNVSTLELGDSALYLCASSPGQGDNEQFFGPGTRLTVL.

The CDR3 loop reads CASSYSRASGRVKQFF. The genes are TRBV6-5 and TRBJ2-1; TCRdb outputs TRBD2, but without DNA this stays unchecked. Germline V lookup: CDR1 MNHEY, CDR2 SVGAGI. This CDR3 spans 16 amino acids.

By frequency, this clonotype registers medium-sized. The J gene is TRBJ1-1, the V gene TRBV30; the D call from TCRdb, TRBD1, cannot be confirmed without DNA. Per germline, CDR1 GTSNPN and CDR2 SVGIG (reference sequence). The CDR3 extends over 16 amino acids. The CDR3 spells CAWSVGGRGRGTEAFF.

CDR3 in amino acids: CASSRDGSSYNEQFF. The chain is built from TRBV4-2 and TRBJ2-1; TCRdb picks TRBD1, but there is no DNA to check that call. Germline V gives CDR1 LGHNA, CDR2 YNFKEQ. The CDR3 contains 15 residues.

The V call is TRBV6-5, the J call TRBJ1-2; the D gene TCRdb calls, TRBD1, cannot be checked with no DNA. The CDR3 is made up of 16 amino acids. Per germline, CDR1 MNHEY and CDR2 SVGAGI. CDR3: CASSYSRGQDWGGYTF.

The V gene is TRBV6-5, the J gene TRBJ2-1; TCRdb selects TRBD2, and the lack of DNA leaves this call unchecked. The CDR3 loop spans 14 amino acids. Germline CDR1 and CDR2: MNHEY and SVGAGI. This CDR3 reads CASSYPRENNEQFF.

This clonotype is deemed medium-sized by its frequency. The V call is TRBV15, the J call TRBJ1-2; lacking DNA, the TRBD1 call made by TCRdb goes unchecked. The CDR3 extends over 13 amino acids. Germline CDR1 reads LNHNV; CDR2 reads YYDKDF (reference sequence). CDR3 sequence reads: CATSLDRGRGYTF.

The V and J genes are TRBV19 and TRBJ1-3. The CDR3 spans 15 residues. CDR1 and CDR2 (germline): LNHDA, SQIVND (reference sequence). The CDR3 protein is CASSIMIGSGNTIYF.

The chain has TRBV29-1 and TRBJ2-3; there is no DNA to check the TCRdb D call of TRBD2. This CDR3 is 17 amino acids long. The germline V gene has CDR1 SQVTM and CDR2 ANQGSEA. The CDR3 sequence is CSVERGDSGRGTDTQYF.

J is TRBJ1-1 and V is TRBV10-3. The V gene's germline CDR1 is ENHRY and CDR2 SYGVKD. The CDR3 spans 12 residues. CDR3 loop: CAISGFGTEAFF.

The J gene is TRBJ1-2, the V gene TRBV6-5; lacking DNA, the TRBD1 call made by TCRdb goes unchecked. The germline V gene encodes CDR1 MNHEY and CDR2 SVGAGI. The CDR3 loop spans 13 amino acids. CDR3 sequence reads: CASSLTGTQGYTF.

The V call is TRBV6-5, the J call TRBJ2-7; the TRBD1 assignment by TCRdb is unverifiable without DNA. CDR1 and CDR2 (germline): MNHEY, SVGAGI. This CDR3 has 15 amino acids. The CDR3 loop is CASISPRDGAYEQYF.

The chain combines TRBV12-3 or TRBV12-4 with TRBJ1-2; TCRdb designates TRBD1, a call that cannot be tested without DNA. The CDR3 covers 14 residues. The CDR3 protein is CASSHPRRLYGYTF.

This chain links TRBV6-1 with TRBJ1-6; TCRdb's D call, TRBD1, is unchecked because there is no DNA. There are 14 residues in the CDR3. Per germline, CDR1 MNHNS and CDR2 SASEGT. CDR3 sequence: CASSQGGSNSPLHF.